This T cell receptor beta chain appears in the sequencing data of a study of control samples from healthy donors and cancer patients. V lost 5 bases to trimming and J lost 4 bases, with 12 bases between them. This CDR3 has 14 amino acids. Germline loops: CDR1 MNHEY, CDR2 SMNVEV (reference sequence). Sequenced by immunoSEQ multiplex PCR; TCRdb stores in-frame clones only, minus some. The data show under 80,000 clones, with about 93% seen just once and about 6.2% held by the top ten. The V call is TRBV27, the J call TRBJ1-5; TRBD1 is a possible D gene (5 bases). The TCR was taken from a woman aged 40 to 50 in good health. Sequenced input: blood. The CDR3 nucleotides read TGTGCCAGCAGTCTACAGGCTCAAAATCAGCCCCAGCATTTT. This codes for CASSLQAQNQPQHF.